Presented here are 16 T cell receptor beta chains from one specimen sequenced in a study of CXCR3-negative and CXCR3-positive naive CD8 T cells. The authors prepared UMI-labeled TRB cDNA libraries by 5' RACE. TCRdb re-called the 5' RACE reads and catalogs CDR3 proteins one per entry, DNA excluded. The sample's table shows 40,000 to 50,000 distinct CDR3 sequences. The sequenced sample was naive CXCR3- CD8+ T cells from blood. Subset: CD45RO-CCR7+CD27+CD95- naive CD8+ T cells lacking CXCR3 (TNR3-). The receptor set was obtained from a human donor in good health. Some clones in this sample may be carry-over from other donors' samples.

The chain has TRBV29-1 and TRBJ1-3. Germline loops: CDR1 SQVTM, CDR2 ANQGSEA. This CDR3 has 13 amino acids. The CDR3 reads CSVEMGIGNTIYF.

The V gene is TRBV29-1, the J gene TRBJ2-4; TCRdb lists TRBD1, though no DNA is available to test this call. Per germline, CDR1 SQVTM and CDR2 ANQGSEA. CDR3 length: 11 residues. CDR3 loop: CSVETGNIQYF.

Here the CDR3 reads CSVADRAHEQFF. The V call is TRBV29-1, the J call TRBJ2-1; TCRdb's D call of TRBD1 is untestable without DNA. The germline V gene has CDR1 SQVTM and CDR2 ANQGSEA. The CDR3 spans 12 residues.

V usage is TRBV28 and J usage is TRBJ2-2; TCRdb gives TRBD1 as the D gene, but with no DNA this cannot be confirmed. Germline values: CDR1 MDHEN, CDR2 SYDVKM. This CDR3 contains 17 residues. CDR3 in amino acids: CASSFPSETENTGELFF.

The chain is built from TRBV28 and TRBJ2-3. The CDR3 runs 14 residues. Germline lookup yields CDR1 MDHEN and CDR2 SYDVKM. CDR3 region: CASSFLLDTDTQYF.

This chain uses TRBV5-6 with TRBJ2-5; TCRdb names TRBD2, which stays unverified in the absence of DNA. Germline V gene sequence: CDR1 SGHDT, CDR2 YYEEEE. The CDR3 spans 15 residues. The CDR3 sequence is CASSSGLAAQETQYF.

CDR3 sequence reads: CASSLGPTALDEQFF. The rearrangement uses TRBV7-8 and TRBJ2-1. Germline CDR1 and CDR2: SGHVS and FQNEAQ. The CDR3 runs to 15 residues.

The chain joins TRBV25-1 to TRBJ1-2; the TCRdb call, TRBD1, lacks DNA for checking. CDR1 and CDR2 (germline): MGHDK, SYGVNS. The CDR3 sequence is 14 residues long. The chain's CDR3 is CASSGRTGVDGYTF.

This CDR3 reads CSARDPAVTEAFF. This chain links TRBV20-1 with TRBJ1-1. Germline CDR1 and CDR2: DFQATT and SNEGSKA (reference sequence). This CDR3 is 13 amino acids long.

The chain couples TRBV7-6 to TRBJ2-3; TCRdb's D gene call, TRBD1, goes unchecked for lack of DNA. The CDR3 covers 16 residues. CDR1 and CDR2 (germline): SGHVS, FNYEAQ. CDR3: CASSSTGEGGTDTQYF.

This sequence joins TRBV2 and TRBJ1-2; TCRdb calls TRBD1, which cannot be checked without DNA. The germline gives CDR1 SNHLY, CDR2 FYNNEI. The CDR3 totals 15 residues. This CDR3 reads CASSEDRDGNYGYTF.

This chain links TRBV18 with TRBJ2-7; TCRdb indicates TRBD1, and absent DNA this call remains unverified. The V gene's germline CDR1 is KGHSH and CDR2 LQKENI. The CDR3 totals 15 residues. The CDR3 loop is CASSPLPWNSYEQYF.

The chain uses TRBV2 and TRBJ2-7. The germline gives CDR1 SNHLY, CDR2 FYNNEI. The CDR3 consists of 14 residues. The CDR3 is CASSEPQSGYEQYF.

The chain has TRBV7-2 and TRBJ1-1. Germline assignment: CDR1 SGHTA and CDR2 FQGNSA. There are 12 residues in the CDR3. The CDR3 protein is CASSLGFTEAFF.

V is TRBV11-2 and J is TRBJ1-1; the TCRdb call, TRBD1, lacks DNA for checking. Germline CDR1 SGHAT, CDR2 FQNNGV. The length of the CDR3 is 15 residues. CDR3 loop: CASSQDGGWNTEAFF.

V gene TRBV29-1 combines with J gene TRBJ2-1; TCRdb designates TRBD1, a call that cannot be tested without DNA. This CDR3 comprises 12 residues. Germline V gene sequence: CDR1 SQVTM, CDR2 ANQGSEA. The CDR3 sequence: CSVGQGGNEQFF.